The sequence of this T cell receptor (beta chain) was determined in a study of blood T cell repertoires in COVID-19. TCRdb's copy holds only in-frame clones and misses some; the assay was immunoSEQ multiplex PCR. The repertoire has about 170,000 clones, around 83% of them found once; the top ten carry around 19%. Source material: peripheral blood. The sequence derives from a woman aged 70 to 79 who had recovered from COVID-19.

The CDR3 bases are TGTGCCAGCAGCTCCATAGCGGGGTCGGGCGAGCAGTACTTC. Translation: CASSSIAGSGEQYF. The chain uses TRBV7-9 and TRBJ2-7; 8 bases map to TRBD2. CDR1 and CDR2 (germline): SEHNR, FQNEAQ (reference sequence). V lost 4 bases to trimming and J lost 6 bases; unmatched junction nucleotides: 8. The CDR3 totals 14 residues.